The present entry profiles one TCR beta chain with its context. This sample was taken from a study of CD8 T cells in Susac syndrome. Sequencing of TCR beta was performed on blood CD8+ and CD4+ T cells. Matched for age and sex, the controls were healthy donors. Isolation of CD8+ and CD4+ T cells was performed negatively, whereas enrichment of TEMRA cells was done by FACS. This CDR3 has 13 amino acids. Trimming took off 3 bases at V and 3 bases at J, with 10 bases between the two ends. Germline V lookup: CDR1 SGHNT, CDR2 YYREEE (reference sequence). After extraction with the RNeasy kit, 0.5 to 1 ug of the RNA was reverse transcribed using random hexamers. It was immunoSEQ multiplex PCR that amplified TCR beta CDR3 across 54 Vbeta and 13 Jbeta. TCRdb re-derived calls from the immunoSEQ multiplex PCR reads in MiXCR, one entry per CDR3 protein. The top ten hold 0.1% of the sample, which has about 190,000 distinct CDR3 sequences, over 85% seen once.

This clonotype was sampled from a human donor in good health. Sequenced material: CD4+ T cells from PBMCs. The V call is TRBV5-4, the J call TRBJ2-7, with D possibly called TRBD1 or TRBD2 (5 bases each). The CDR3 DNA follows: TGTGCCAGCAGCTGGGGACCCTACTACGAGCAGTACTTC. It translates to CASSWGPYYEQYF.